This TCR beta chain comes out of a study of cytomegalovirus exposure and HLA in healthy donors. Germline V CDR1 and CDR2: SGHRS, YFSETQ. The trim removed 0 bases at V and 4 bases at J, leaving 1 base unmatched. This CDR3 spans 16 amino acids. Some clones are missing from TCRdb's copy, which holds only in-frame ones; the method was immunoSEQ multiplex PCR. The profile shows fewer than 130,000 clones, around 90% of them singletons. This chain joins TRBV5-1 and TRBJ2-3; 14 nucleotides align to TRBD2. The specimen sequenced was PBMCs. This TCR derives from a young woman in good health and CMV-seronegative. The CDR3 sequence is CASSLEGLAGADTQYF. CDR3 bases: TGCGCCAGCAGCTTGGAGGGACTAGCGGGGGCAGATACGCAGTATTTT.